Listed here is a single T cell receptor beta chain. Different DNA sequences within this sample yield the same CDR3. These data originate in a study of metastatic and nonmetastatic thyroid tumors. Study in general: Across peripheral blood and tumor or nodule tissue samples taken from malignant and benign thyroid patients, the repertoires were compared with one another.

The CDR3 has 13 amino acids. The V gene's germline CDR1 is MNHEY and CDR2 SMNVEV (reference sequence). Deletions cut 3 bases from V and 8 bases from J, with 13 bases between. TCRdb redid the clone calls on the PCR reads using MiXCR. The table includes approximately 4,000 clones, roughly two fifths detected once. Each patient went into thyroid surgery without having received any treatment. Sequencing was done on a sample of tumor tissue. The chain combines TRBV27 with TRBJ1-1, with D unclear. This TCR was sampled from a male donor with papillary thyroid cancer or a benign thyroid nodule (not recorded which). Some clones in this sample may be carry-over from other donors' samples. CDR3 in amino acids: CASSFSRSTEAFF. The CDR3 nucleotides are TGTGCCAGCAGTTTCAGCAGGTCCACCGAAGCTTTCTTT.